The 2 T cell receptor beta chains in this list originate from one sample, sequenced in a study of T cell changes during pregnancy in multiple sclerosis. Profiled with immunoSEQ multiplex PCR; TCRdb holds only in-frame clones, not every one. The repertoire holds 50,000 to 65,000 clones, with approximately 90% as singletons. This material consisted of peripheral blood, taken after pregnancy. These receptors all come from a female donor with multiple sclerosis, enrolled in a pregnancy study.

The genes are TRBV10-1 and TRBJ2-3; maybe TRBD2 (6 bases). This CDR3 has 14 amino acids. V was shortened by 0 bases and J by 11 bases, with 15 bases between the two germline ends. Germline V gene sequence: CDR1 WNHNN, CDR2 SYGVQD (reference sequence). Here the CDR3 DNA reads TGCGCCAGCAGTGAGTCCCATTCTGCGGGGAGGCAGTATTTT. Protein product: CASSESHSAGRQYF.

As concerns this clone: An end of the junction differs from the germline gene, which may be a read error. The genes are TRBV29-1 and TRBJ2-7, with TRBD2 identical over 7 bases. CDR1 and CDR2 from the germline V gene are SQVTM and ANQGSEA. The CDR3 loop spans 12 amino acids. CDR3 coding DNA: TGCAGCACCCTAGGGAGGGACCACGAGCAGTGCTTC. This gives the protein CSTLGRDHEQCF.